This entry features one TCR beta chain sequence. Its specificity is unknown. This specimen belongs to a study of T cell responses to AZD1222 COVID-19 vaccine. About the research overall: The study pooled second doses at about 4 or about 12 weeks. Study results and caveats: A mostly white British donor set with more females was recruited, and clonal diversity was possibly underestimated. Reports indicate that nearly half of spike-specific TCRs are directed at unmutated variant regions. At study baseline, merely about 6 AZD1222 recipients were seropositive.

Profiling relied on immunoSEQ multiplex PCR, and the TCRdb table lists in-frame clones only, not all of them. The repertoire includes about 150,000 clones, roughly 89% of them detected once, and roughly 5% sits in the top ten. Losses at the gene ends were 7 bases for V and 0 bases for J; bases not matched to a gene: 8. Germline values: CDR1 SQVTM, CDR2 ANQGSEA. This CDR3 has 14 residues. The source was peripheral blood, collected on day 0 of AZD1222 vaccination. The chain uses TRBV29-1 and TRBJ2-7; TRBD1 aligns across 8 bases. This TCR derives from an adult in good health. The CDR3, as DNA: TGCAGCGCCCGGACAGGGAGGAACTCCTACGAGCAGTACTTC. This encodes CSARTGRNSYEQYF.